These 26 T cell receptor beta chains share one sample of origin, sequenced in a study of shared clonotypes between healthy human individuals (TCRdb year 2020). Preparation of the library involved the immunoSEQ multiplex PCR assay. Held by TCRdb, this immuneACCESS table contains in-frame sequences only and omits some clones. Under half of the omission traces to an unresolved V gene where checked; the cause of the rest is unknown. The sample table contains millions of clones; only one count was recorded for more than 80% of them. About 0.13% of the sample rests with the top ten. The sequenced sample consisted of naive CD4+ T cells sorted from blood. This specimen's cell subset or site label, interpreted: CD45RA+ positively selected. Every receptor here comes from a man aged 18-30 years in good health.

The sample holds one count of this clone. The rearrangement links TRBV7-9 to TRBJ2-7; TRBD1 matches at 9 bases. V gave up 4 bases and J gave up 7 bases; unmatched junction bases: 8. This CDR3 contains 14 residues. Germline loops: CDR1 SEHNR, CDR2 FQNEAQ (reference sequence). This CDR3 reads CASSYAGQGVEQYF. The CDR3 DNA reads TGTGCCAGCAGCTACGCGGGACAGGGTGTTGAGCAGTACTTC.

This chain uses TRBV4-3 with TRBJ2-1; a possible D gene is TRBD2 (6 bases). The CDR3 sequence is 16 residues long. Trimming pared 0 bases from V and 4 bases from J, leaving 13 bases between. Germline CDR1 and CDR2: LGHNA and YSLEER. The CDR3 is CASSQEAGGRYNEQFF. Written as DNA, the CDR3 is TGCGCCAGCAGCCAAGAGGCAGGAGGGAGATACAATGAGCAGTTCTTC.

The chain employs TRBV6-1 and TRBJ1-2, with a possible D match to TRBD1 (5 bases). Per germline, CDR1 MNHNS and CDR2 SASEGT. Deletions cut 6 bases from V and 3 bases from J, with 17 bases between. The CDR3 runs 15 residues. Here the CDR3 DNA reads TGTGCCAGCAGGGGTGGGAAAACAGGTGACTATGGCTACACCTTC. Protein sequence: CASRGGKTGDYGYTF.

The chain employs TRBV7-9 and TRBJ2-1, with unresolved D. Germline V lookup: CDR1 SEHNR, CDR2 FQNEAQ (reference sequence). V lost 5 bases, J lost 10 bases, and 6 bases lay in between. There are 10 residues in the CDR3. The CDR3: CASSPLEQFF. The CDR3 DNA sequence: TGTGCCAGCAGCCCTCTCGAGCAGTTCTTC.

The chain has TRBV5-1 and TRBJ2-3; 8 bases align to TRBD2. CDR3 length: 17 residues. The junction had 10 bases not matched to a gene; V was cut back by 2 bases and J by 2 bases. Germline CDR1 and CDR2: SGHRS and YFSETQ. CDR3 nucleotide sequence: TGCGCCAGCAGCTTTCCTATAGCGGGACCTCCCACAGATACGCAGTATTTT. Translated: CASSFPIAGPPTDTQYF.

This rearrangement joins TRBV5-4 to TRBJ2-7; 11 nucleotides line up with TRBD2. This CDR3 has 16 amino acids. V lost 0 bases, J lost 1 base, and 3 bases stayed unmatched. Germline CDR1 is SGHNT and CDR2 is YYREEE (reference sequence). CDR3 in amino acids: CASSLESSGRSYEQYF. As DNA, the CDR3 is TGTGCCAGCAGCTTGGAGTCTAGCGGGAGGTCCTACGAGCAGTACTTC.

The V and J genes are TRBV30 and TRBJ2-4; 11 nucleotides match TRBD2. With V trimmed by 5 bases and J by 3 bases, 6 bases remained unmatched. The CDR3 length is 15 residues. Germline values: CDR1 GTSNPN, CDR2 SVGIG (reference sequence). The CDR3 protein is CAWALAGAVKNIQYF. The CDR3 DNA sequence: TGTGCCTGGGCACTAGCGGGAGCGGTCAAAAACATTCAGTACTTC. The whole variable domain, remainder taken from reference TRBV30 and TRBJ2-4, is SQTIHQWPATLVQPVGSPLSLECTVEGTSNPNLYWYRQAAGRGLQLLFYSVGIGQISSEVPQNLSASRPQDRQFILSSKKLLLSDSGFYLCAWALAGAVKNIQYFGAGTRLSVL.

The CDR3 here is CASSPPSPGGGYTF. In DNA, the CDR3 is TGTGCCAGCTCACCTCCCAGCCCAGGGGGAGGCTACACCTTC. The chain joins TRBV18 to TRBJ1-2, with 7 nucleotides matching TRBD1. Germline V CDR1 and CDR2: KGHSH, LQKENI. With 3 bases clipped from V and 8 bases from J, the junction kept 9 bases outside the gene matches. CDR3 size: 14 residues.

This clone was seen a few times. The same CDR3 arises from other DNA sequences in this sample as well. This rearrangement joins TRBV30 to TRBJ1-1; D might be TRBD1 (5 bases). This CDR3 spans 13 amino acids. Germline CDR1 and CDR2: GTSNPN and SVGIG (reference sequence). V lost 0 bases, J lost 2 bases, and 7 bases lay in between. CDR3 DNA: TGTGCCTGGAGTGTACAGGTAAACACTGAAGCTTTCTTT. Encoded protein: CAWSVQVNTEAFF.

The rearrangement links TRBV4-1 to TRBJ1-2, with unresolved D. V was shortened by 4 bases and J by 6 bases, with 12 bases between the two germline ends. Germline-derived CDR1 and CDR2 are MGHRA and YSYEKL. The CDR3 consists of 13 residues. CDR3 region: CASSREGMHGYTF. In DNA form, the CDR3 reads TGCGCCAGCAGCCGGGAAGGGATGCATGGCTACACCTTC.

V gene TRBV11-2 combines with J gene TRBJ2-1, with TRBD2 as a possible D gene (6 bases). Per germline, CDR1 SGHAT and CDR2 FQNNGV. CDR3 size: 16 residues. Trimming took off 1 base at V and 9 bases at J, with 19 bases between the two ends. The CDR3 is CASSLGRLGGWGEQFF. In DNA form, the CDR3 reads TGTGCCAGCAGCTTAGGGAGACTGGGAGGTTGGGGTGAGCAGTTCTTC.

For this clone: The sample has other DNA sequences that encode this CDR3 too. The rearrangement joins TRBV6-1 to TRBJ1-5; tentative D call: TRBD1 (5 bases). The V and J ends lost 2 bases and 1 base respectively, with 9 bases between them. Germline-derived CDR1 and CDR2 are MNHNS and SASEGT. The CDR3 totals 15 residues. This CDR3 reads CASSEIGGSNQPQHF. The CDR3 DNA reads TGTGCCAGCAGTGAAATTGGGGGAAGCAATCAGCCCCAGCATTTT.

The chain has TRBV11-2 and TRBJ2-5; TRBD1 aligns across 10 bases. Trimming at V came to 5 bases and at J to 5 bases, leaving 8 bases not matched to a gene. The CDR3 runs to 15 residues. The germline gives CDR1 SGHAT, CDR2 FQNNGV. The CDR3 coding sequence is TGTGCCAGCAGCCCCAGACAGGGGGCGTGGGAGACCCAGTACTTC. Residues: CASSPRQGAWETQYF.

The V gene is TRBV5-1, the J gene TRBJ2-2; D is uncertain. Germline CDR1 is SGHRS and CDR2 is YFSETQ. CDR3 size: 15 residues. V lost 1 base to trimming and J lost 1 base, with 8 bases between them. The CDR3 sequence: CASSLLQLNTGELFF. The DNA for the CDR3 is TGCGCCAGCAGCTTGTTGCAGTTGAACACCGGGGAGCTGTTTTTT.

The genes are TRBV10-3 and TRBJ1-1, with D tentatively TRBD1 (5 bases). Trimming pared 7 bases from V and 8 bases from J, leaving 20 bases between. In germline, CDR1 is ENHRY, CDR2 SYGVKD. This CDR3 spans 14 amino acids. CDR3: CAITELPTGTEAFF. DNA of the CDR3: TGTGCCATCACAGAACTACCCACAGGAACCGAAGCTTTCTTT.

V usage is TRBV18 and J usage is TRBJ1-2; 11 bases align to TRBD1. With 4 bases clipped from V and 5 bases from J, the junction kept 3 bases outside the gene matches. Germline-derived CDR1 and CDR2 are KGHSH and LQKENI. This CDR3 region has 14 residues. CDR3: CASSLGTGGYGYTF. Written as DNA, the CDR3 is TGTGCCAGCTCACTCGGGACAGGGGGTTATGGCTACACCTTC.

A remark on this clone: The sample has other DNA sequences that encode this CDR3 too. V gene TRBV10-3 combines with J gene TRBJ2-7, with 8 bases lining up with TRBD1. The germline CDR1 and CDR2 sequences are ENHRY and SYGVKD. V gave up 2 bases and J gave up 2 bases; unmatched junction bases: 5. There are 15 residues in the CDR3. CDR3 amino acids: CAISELAGGTYEQYF. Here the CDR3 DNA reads TGTGCCATCAGTGAGCTCGCAGGGGGCACCTACGAGCAGTACTTC.

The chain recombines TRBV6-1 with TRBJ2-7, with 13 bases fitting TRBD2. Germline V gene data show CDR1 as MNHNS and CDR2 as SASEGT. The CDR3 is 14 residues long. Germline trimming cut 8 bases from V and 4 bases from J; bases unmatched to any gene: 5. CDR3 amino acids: CASYRTSGSYEQYF. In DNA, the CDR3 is TGTGCCAGCTATCGGACTAGCGGGAGTTACGAGCAGTACTTC.

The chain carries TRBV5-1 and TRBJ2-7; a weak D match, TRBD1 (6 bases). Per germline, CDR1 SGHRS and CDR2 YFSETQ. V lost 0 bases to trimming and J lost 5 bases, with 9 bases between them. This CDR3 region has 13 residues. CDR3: CASSLEGVNEQYF. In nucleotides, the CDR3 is TGCGCCAGCAGCTTGGAGGGGGTTAACGAGCAGTACTTC. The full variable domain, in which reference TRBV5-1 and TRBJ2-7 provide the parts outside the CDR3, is KAGVTQTPRYLIKTRGQQVTLSCSPISGHRSVSWYQQTPGQGLQFLFEYFSETQRNKGNFPGRFSGRQFSNSRSEMNVSTLELGDSALYLCASSLEGVNEQYFGPGTRLTVT.

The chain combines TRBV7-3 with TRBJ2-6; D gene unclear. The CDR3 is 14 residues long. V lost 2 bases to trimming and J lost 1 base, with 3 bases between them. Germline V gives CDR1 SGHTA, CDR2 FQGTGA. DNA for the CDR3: TGTGCCAGCAGCTTAGAATCTGGGGCCAACGTCCTGACTTTC. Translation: CASSLESGANVLTF.

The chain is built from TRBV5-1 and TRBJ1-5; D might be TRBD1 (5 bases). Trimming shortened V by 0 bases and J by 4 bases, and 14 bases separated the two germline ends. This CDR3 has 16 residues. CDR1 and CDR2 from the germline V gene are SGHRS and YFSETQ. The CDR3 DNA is TGCGCCAGCAGCTTGGGGTCCCCGGGGGGGAATCAGCCCCAGCATTTT. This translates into CASSLGSPGGNQPQHF.

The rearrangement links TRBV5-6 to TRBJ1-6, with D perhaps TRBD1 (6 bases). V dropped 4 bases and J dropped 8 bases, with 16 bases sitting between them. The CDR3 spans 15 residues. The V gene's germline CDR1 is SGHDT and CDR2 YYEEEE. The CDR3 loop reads CASSGEGEADSPLHF. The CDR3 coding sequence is TGTGCCAGCAGCGGGGAGGGGGAGGCAGATTCACCCCTCCACTTT.

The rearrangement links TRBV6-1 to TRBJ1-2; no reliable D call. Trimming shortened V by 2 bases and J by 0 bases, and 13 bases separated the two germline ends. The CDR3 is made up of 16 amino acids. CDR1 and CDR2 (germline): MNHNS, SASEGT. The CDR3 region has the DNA TGTGCCAGCAGTGAAATGGGGAACGTCCCTAACTATGGCTACACCTTC. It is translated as CASSEMGNVPNYGYTF.

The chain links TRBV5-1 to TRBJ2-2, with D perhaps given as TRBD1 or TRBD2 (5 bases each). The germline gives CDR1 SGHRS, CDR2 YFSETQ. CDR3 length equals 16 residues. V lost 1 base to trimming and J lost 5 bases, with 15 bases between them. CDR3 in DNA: TGCGCCAGCAGCTTGCTGGGACCCGGGGCTACCGGGGAGCTGTTTTTT. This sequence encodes CASSLLGPGATGELFF.

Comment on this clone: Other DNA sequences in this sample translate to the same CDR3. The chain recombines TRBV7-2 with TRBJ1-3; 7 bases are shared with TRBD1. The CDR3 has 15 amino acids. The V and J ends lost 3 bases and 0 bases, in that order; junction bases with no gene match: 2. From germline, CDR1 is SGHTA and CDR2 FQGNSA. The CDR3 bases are TGTGCCAGCAGCTTGCGGGACAGCTCTGGAAACACCATATATTTT. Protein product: CASSLRDSSGNTIYF.

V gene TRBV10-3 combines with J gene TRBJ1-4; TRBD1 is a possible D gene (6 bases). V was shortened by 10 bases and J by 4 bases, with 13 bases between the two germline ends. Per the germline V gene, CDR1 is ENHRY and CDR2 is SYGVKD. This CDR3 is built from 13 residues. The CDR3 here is CATETGLNEKLFF. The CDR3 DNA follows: TGTGCCACCGAGACAGGACTTAATGAAAAACTGTTTTTT.